The 32 T cell receptor beta chains below all came from one sample that was sequenced in a study of blood T cell repertoires in COVID-19. TCRdb's copy holds only in-frame clones and misses some; the assay was immunoSEQ multiplex PCR. The table lists 62,000 or so clones, just over 85% of them singletons. The sequenced sample consisted of peripheral blood. All receptors come from a woman in her fifties or sixties with acute or convalescent COVID-19.

This clone was observed a single time. V is TRBV7-2 and J is TRBJ2-1; 9 bases align to TRBD2. The germline V gene has CDR1 SGHTA and CDR2 FQGNSA. Trimming took 3 bases from V and 7 from J; bases not matched to a gene: 4. CDR3 length equals 14 residues. CDR3 protein: CASSFLAGTNEQFF. CDR3 sequence (DNA): TGTGCCAGCAGCTTTCTAGCGGGGACAAATGAGCAGTTCTTC.

This clone was observed a handful of times. The chain uses TRBV19 and TRBJ1-1; unclear D gene. Trimming stripped 4 bases from V and 1 base from J, with 7 bases between. Germline V gene lookup returns CDR1 LNHDA and CDR2 SQIVND (reference sequence). CDR3 length: 13 residues. Here the CDR3 DNA reads TGTGCCAGTAGTACGTGGAGGAACACTGAAGCTTTCTTT. It encodes CASSTWRNTEAFF.

The chain uses TRBV5-1 and TRBJ1-6; D is uncertain. The V end was cut by 0 bases, the J end by 10 bases, with 8 bases between. From germline, CDR1 is SGHRS and CDR2 YFSETQ. The CDR3 is 13 residues long. CDR3 nucleotides: TGCGCCAGCAGCTTGGTCGGGGAATCACCCCTCCACTTT. Protein product: CASSLVGESPLHF.

The rearrangement links TRBV6-5 to TRBJ1-2; 8 positions agree with TRBD1. The CDR3 contains 15 residues. V dropped 4 bases and J dropped 2; count of bases not matched to a gene: 6. CDR1 is MNHEY, CDR2 SVGAGI, per germline. The CDR3 region is CASSFQGALNYGYTF. Here the CDR3 DNA reads TGTGCCAGCAGTTTTCAGGGGGCGTTGAACTATGGCTACACCTTC.

The gene calls are TRBV7-9 and TRBJ2-3; 8 nucleotides align to TRBD1. V dropped 5 bases and J dropped 0; count of bases not matched to a gene: 1. This CDR3 is 14 amino acids long. The germline V gene encodes CDR1 SEHNR and CDR2 FQNEAQ (reference sequence). DNA for the CDR3: TGTGCCAGCAGCGGACAGGGCAGCACAGATACGCAGTATTTT. Amino acid sequence: CASSGQGSTDTQYF.

The chain combines TRBV3-1 (or the pseudogene TRBV3-2) with TRBJ1-2; D remains ambiguous. Germline loops: CDR1 LGHDT, CDR2 YNNKEL (reference sequence). This CDR3 spans 15 amino acids. Trimming cost V 4 bases and J 2 bases, with 14 bases left between them. CDR3 DNA: TGTGCCAGCAGCCCCACGGGTCGAGGAAACTATGGCTACACCTTC. Amino acids: CASSPTGRGNYGYTF.

CDR3 DNA: TGTGCCAGCGGTTGGACTAGCGGGATTATATCCTACGAGCAGTACTTC. It yields the protein CASGWTSGIISYEQYF. J is TRBJ2-7 and V is TRBV21-1; TRBD2, the table's D call, lacks a check against the DNA. TRBV21-1 is an annotated pseudogene. The CDR3 length is 16 residues.

The rearrangement uses TRBV2 and TRBJ1-1, with no clear D. The CDR3 has 12 residues. Germline loops: CDR1 SNHLY, CDR2 FYNNEI. V was clipped by 4 bases and J by 1 base, with 4 bases between them. CDR3 nucleotide sequence: TGTGCCAGCAGTGGTAAGAACACTGAAGCTTTCTTT. Encoded protein: CASSGKNTEAFF.

The chain recombines TRBV6-1 with TRBJ2-3; D possibly corresponds to TRBD2 (7 bases). The CDR3 has 15 amino acids. The V end lost 3 bases, the J end lost 5 bases, and 15 bases lay between the germline ends. Germline CDR1 reads MNHNS; CDR2 reads SASEGT. CDR3 in DNA: TGTGCCAGCAGTGAGTTCGAAGGGGGGGGAGATACGCAGTATTTT. Its protein is CASSEFEGGGDTQYF.

The CDR3 coding sequence is TGTGCCAGCAGTTACCTAGAGCGGGGGTTCAAAGAGACCCAGTACTTC. Encoded protein: CASSYLERGFKETQYF. The gene calls are TRBV6-2 or TRBV6-3 and TRBJ2-5; TRBD2 matches at 8 bases. J gave up 3 bases and V 2 bases, and 8 bases lay outside the gene matches. The germline V gene has CDR1 MNHEY and CDR2 SVGEGT. The CDR3 spans 16 residues.

This clone was detected only once. This chain joins TRBV30 and TRBJ1-6; possibly TRBD1 for D (6 bases). Germline CDR1 and CDR2: GTSNPN and SVGIG (reference sequence). Trimming pared 0 bases from V and 10 bases from J, leaving 13 bases between. This CDR3 spans 14 amino acids. The CDR3 loop is CAWSVLQGRSPLHF. CDR3 coding DNA: TGTGCCTGGAGTGTACTCCAGGGGCGGTCACCCCTCCACTTT.

The rearrangement joins TRBV5-1 to TRBJ1-1, with 7 bases aligning to TRBD1. The CDR3 consists of 12 residues. The V segment lost 4 bases and the J segment 8 bases; nucleotides outside the gene matches: 5. Germline assignment: CDR1 SGHRS and CDR2 YFSETQ. CDR3 loop: CASSLTGMEAFF. CDR3 sequence (DNA): TGCGCCAGCAGCCTGACAGGGATGGAAGCTTTCTTT. Full variable domain (rest looked up from reference TRBV5-1 and TRBJ1-1): KAGVTQTPRYLIKTRGQQVTLSCSPISGHRSVSWYQQTPGQGLQFLFEYFSETQRNKGNFPGRFSGRQFSNSRSEMNVSTLELGDSALYLCASSLTGMEAFFGQGTRLTVV.

The chain links TRBV11-2 to TRBJ2-3; TRBD2 is a possible D gene (6 bases). Germline V gene data show CDR1 as SGHAT and CDR2 as FQNNGV. The length of the CDR3 is 17 residues. The V gene lost 5 bases and the J gene lost 2 bases, with 20 bases spanning the gap. CDR3 residues: CASSPGLSARITDTQYF. The DNA for the CDR3 is TGTGCCAGCAGCCCGGGACTGTCCGCACGGATCACAGATACGCAGTATTTT.

The genes are TRBV18 and TRBJ1-2, with D possibly being TRBD1 (5 bases). Trimming cost V 10 bases and J 5 bases, with 17 bases left between them. This CDR3 has 13 residues. Germline V CDR1 and CDR2: KGHSH, LQKENI. In nucleotides, the CDR3 is TGTGCCACCAAACCGGACACTATTTATGGCTACACCTTC. Amino acids: CATKPDTIYGYTF. The whole variable domain, remainder taken from reference TRBV18 and TRBJ1-2, is NAGVMQNPRHLVRRRGQEARLRCSPMKGHSHVYWYRQLPEEGLKFMVYLQKENIIDESGMPKERFSAEFPKEGPSILRIQQVVRGDSAAYFCATKPDTIYGYTFGSGTRLTVV.

The chain combines TRBV24-1 with TRBJ2-1, with TRBD1 as a possible D gene (6 bases). Germline V gene sequence: CDR1 KGHDR, CDR2 SFDVKD. Trimming took off 5 bases at V and 0 bases at J, with 13 bases between the two ends. This CDR3 is built from 16 residues. The CDR3: CATSGPGDSSYNEQFF. The CDR3 bases are TGTGCCACCAGTGGTCCAGGGGATTCCTCCTACAATGAGCAGTTCTTC.

This sequence joins TRBV7-9 and TRBJ1-3; D is undetermined. Between the trimmed V and J ends, which lost 1 base and 0 bases, there was a span of 13 bases. The CDR3 is 17 amino acids. Germline CDR1 and CDR2: SEHNR and FQNEAQ (reference sequence). CDR3 loop: CASSLVLGGGSGNTIYF. The CDR3 DNA reads as TGTGCCAGCAGCTTAGTCCTAGGCGGCGGCTCTGGAAACACCATATATTTT.

The V call is TRBV7-3, the J call TRBJ1-1, with TRBD1 matching 10 bases. Germline values: CDR1 SGHTA, CDR2 FQGTGA. With 5 bases clipped from V and 0 bases from J, the junction kept 3 bases outside the gene matches. This CDR3 is 15 amino acids long. CDR3: CASSPGTGVNTEAFF. The CDR3 bases are TGTGCCAGCAGCCCCGGGACAGGGGTGAACACTGAAGCTTTCTTT.

J is TRBJ1-1 and V is TRBV7-2, with TRBD1 identical over 7 bases. Per the germline V gene, CDR1 is SGHTA and CDR2 is FQGNSA. The junction had 7 bases not matched to a gene; V was cut back by 1 base and J by 8 bases. This CDR3 region has 14 residues. CDR3 nucleotide sequence: TGTGCCAGCAGCTTAGGAGGGGGCCGCAAGGAAGCTTTCTTT. This gives the protein CASSLGGGRKEAFF.

J is TRBJ2-5 and V is TRBV11-2; D is possibly TRBD1 (5 bases). Germline CDR1 is SGHAT and CDR2 is FQNNGV. CDR3 length: 14 amino acids. V lost 5 bases and J lost 5, with 15 bases in between. CDR3 nucleotide sequence: TGTGCCAGCAGCGCAAACAGGTTTGGGGAGACCCAGTACTTC. Translation: CASSANRFGETQYF.

This clone has a single count. The V and J genes are TRBV7-2 and TRBJ2-1; D may be TRBD2 (6 bases). The CDR3 sequence is 15 residues long. Trimming took off 1 base at V and 7 bases at J, with 14 bases between the two ends. In germline, CDR1 is SGHTA, CDR2 FQGNSA. The CDR3 nucleotides are TGTGCCAGCAGCTTAGACGCGGGACTTCCGAATGAGCAGTTCTTC. Its translation is CASSLDAGLPNEQFF.

The rearrangement joins TRBV19 to TRBJ1-1; no clear D gene. V dropped 5 bases and J dropped 3 bases, with 13 bases sitting between them. CDR3 size: 14 residues. Germline values: CDR1 LNHDA, CDR2 SQIVND (reference sequence). The CDR3 loop reads CASSFGRQYTEAFF. The CDR3 DNA sequence: TGTGCCAGTAGTTTTGGCAGGCAGTACACTGAAGCTTTCTTT.

The V gene is TRBV5-6, the J gene TRBJ1-3, with TRBD1 as a possible D gene (6 bases). The V end lost 4 bases, the J end lost 0 bases, and 11 bases lay between the germline ends. This CDR3 is 15 amino acids long. In germline, CDR1 is SGHDT, CDR2 YYEEEE. The CDR3 loop is CASSLTGNSGNTIYF. CDR3 in DNA: TGTGCCAGCAGCCTGACAGGAAACTCTGGAAACACCATATATTTT.

The rearrangement uses TRBV2 and TRBJ2-1; TRBD2 matches at 9 bases. The V segment lost 7 bases and the J segment 8 bases; nucleotides outside the gene matches: 9. This CDR3 has 14 residues. In germline, CDR1 is SNHLY, CDR2 FYNNEI. CDR3 DNA: TGTGCCAGCAACGCGGGAGGGCCGAGTGATGAGCAGTTCTTC. This encodes CASNAGGPSDEQFF.

The gene calls are TRBV6-1 and TRBJ1-6, with TRBD1 matching 9 bases. This CDR3 comprises 16 residues. J gave up 7 bases and V 2 bases, and 6 bases lay outside the gene matches. In germline, CDR1 is MNHNS, CDR2 SASEGT. CDR3 loop: CASSEFSGQGNSPLHF. The CDR3 DNA reads TGTGCCAGCAGTGAATTTTCGGGACAGGGAAATTCACCCCTCCACTTT.

The CDR3 sequence is CASLHRTGNYGYTF. The CDR3 nucleotides read TGTGCCAGCCTTCATCGGACGGGGAACTATGGCTACACCTTC. The rearrangement uses TRBV13 and TRBJ1-2; D gene unclear. Looked up from germline, CDR1 is PRHDT and CDR2 is FYEKMQ (reference sequence). The CDR3 has 14 amino acids. Trimming pared 8 bases from V and 2 bases from J, leaving 15 bases between.

The sample holds a few counts of this clone. The rearrangement links TRBV19 to TRBJ2-1, with D tentatively TRBD2 (6 bases). The CDR3 is 16 amino acids. Germline CDR1 reads LNHDA; CDR2 reads SQIVND (reference sequence). Between the trimmed V and J ends, which lost 5 bases and 0 bases, there was a span of 14 bases. The CDR3 sequence: CASSEWRGSSYNEQFF. CDR3 DNA: TGTGCCAGTAGTGAGTGGCGGGGAAGCTCCTACAATGAGCAGTTCTTC. Together with reference TRBV19 and TRBJ2-1, the CDR3 gives the full variable domain: DGGITQSPKYLFRKEGQNVTLSCEQNLNHDAMYWYRQDPGQGLRLIYYSQIVNDFQKGDIAEGYSVSREKKESFPLTVTSAQKNPTAFYLCASSEWRGSSYNEQFFGPGTRLTVL.

This clone was observed a handful of times. DNA of the CDR3: TGTGCCAGTAGCAGGGGGCAATTTACAGATACGCAGTATTTT. It yields the protein CASSRGQFTDTQYF. The chain joins TRBV19 to TRBJ2-3; 8 nucleotides line up with TRBD1. After removal of 6 bases from V and 3 bases from J, the junction contained 5 bases not matched to a gene. The CDR3 runs 14 residues. CDR1 LNHDA and CDR2 SQIVND come from the germline V gene (reference sequence).

This chain connects TRBV7-9 to TRBJ2-5; no reliable D call. The V and J ends lost 4 bases and 7 bases respectively, with 16 bases between them. There are 14 residues in the CDR3. Per germline, CDR1 SEHNR and CDR2 FQNEAQ (reference sequence). For the CDR3, the DNA is TGTGCCAGCAGCTCACGACCTGAGGTCGGGACCCAGTACTTC. This encodes CASSSRPEVGTQYF.

The CDR3 bases are TGTGCTAGTGGTTTACCCTCTCGGGGGGCGCATGGCTACACCTTC. This translates into CASGLPSRGAHGYTF. The chain joins TRBV12-5 to TRBJ1-2, with D possibly TRBD1 on 6 matching bases. Germline V gene data show CDR1 as LGHNT and CDR2 as FRNRAP. Trimming shortened V by 3 bases and J by 6 bases, and 17 bases separated the two germline ends. The CDR3 sequence is 15 residues long.

A remark on this clone: The junction departs from the called germline gene at one end, perhaps through a read error. V gene TRBV7-7 combines with J gene TRBJ2-2, with TRBD2 matching 13 bases. The CDR3 runs 16 residues. CDR1 and CDR2 (germline): SSHAT, FNYEAQ (reference sequence). The CDR3 region is CASSLLAGGRTGELFF. The CDR3 coding sequence is TGTGCTAGCAGCTTACTAGCGGGGGGGCGTACCGGGGAGCTGTTTTTT.

This clone was seen just once. The chain employs TRBV28 and TRBJ2-7, with D perhaps matching TRBD1 (5 bases). Germline CDR1 MDHEN, CDR2 SYDVKM. V was shortened by 5 bases and J by 6 bases, with 14 bases between the two germline ends. The CDR3 extends over 13 amino acids. The chain's CDR3 is CASSPYFGAEQYF. CDR3 bases: TGTGCCAGCAGTCCGTATTTTGGGGCCGAGCAGTACTTC.

The rearrangement joins TRBV5-1 to TRBJ1-2; TRBD1 agrees at 7 bases. Germline V CDR1 and CDR2: SGHRS, YFSETQ. J gave up 7 bases and V 0 bases, and 9 bases lay outside the gene matches. The CDR3 contains 15 residues. CDR3 amino acids: CASSLDRGRRSGYTF. The CDR3 nucleotides are TGCGCCAGCAGCTTGGACAGGGGTCGGAGAAGTGGCTACACCTTC.